One sample yielded the 21 T cell receptor beta chains listed below, sequenced in a study of cytomegalovirus exposure and HLA in healthy donors. Use of 60 Vbeta and 13 Jbeta primers characterized the PCR. Data came from immunoSEQ multiplex PCR; TCRdb stores just in-frame clones and leaves some out. The profile shows 150,000 or so clones, around 82% of them singletons. The sample comprised PBMCs. The receptors shown here come from a boy aged 2 to 10 in good health and CMV-seronegative.

The gene calls are TRBV10-3 and TRBJ2-1; 12 nucleotides align to TRBD2. The J segment lost 9 bases and the V segment lost 6 bases, leaving 9 bases of the junction unmatched. Germline V CDR1 and CDR2: ENHRY, SYGVKD. There are 15 residues in the CDR3. The CDR3 sequence: CAISRTSGIDSEQFF. Here the CDR3 DNA reads TGTGCCATCAGCAGGACTAGCGGGATCGATAGTGAGCAGTTCTTC.

The rearrangement joins TRBV27 to TRBJ1-2; tentative D call: TRBD1 (6 bases). The CDR3 has 13 amino acids. Trimming stripped 5 bases from V and 5 bases from J, with 12 bases between. Germline V lookup: CDR1 MNHEY, CDR2 SMNVEV (reference sequence). The CDR3 loop is CASSPQGFYGYTF. The DNA of the CDR3 is TGTGCCAGCAGTCCACAGGGCTTTTATGGCTACACCTTC.

V and J are TRBV11-2 and TRBJ2-7, with D possibly matching TRBD2 (8 bases). This CDR3 spans 20 amino acids. The ends were cut back, 0 bases at V and 3 bases at J, with 27 bases in the middle. Germline assignment: CDR1 SGHAT and CDR2 FQNNGV. CDR3 coding DNA: TGTGCCAGCAGCTTAGAAGGGGGCCCGGGAGGGCCTCTTAGATACTACGAGCAGTACTTC. Encoded protein: CASSLEGGPGGPLRYYEQYF.

The chain couples TRBV12-5 to TRBJ1-5, with D possibly being TRBD1 (5 bases). This CDR3 comprises 17 residues. V was trimmed by 1 base and J by 4 bases, leaving 17 bases between them. CDR1 and CDR2 (germline): LGHNT, FRNRAP. Written as DNA, the CDR3 is TGTGCTAGTGGTTTGGGACCCCCCCGGGACTCTAATCAGCCCCAGCATTTT. This sequence encodes CASGLGPPRDSNQPQHF.

J is TRBJ1-5 and V is TRBV28, with 7 bases matching TRBD1. The CDR3 runs to 14 residues. Germline CDR1 MDHEN, CDR2 SYDVKM. The ends lost 6 bases at V and 5 bases at J; junction bases unmatched: 7. The CDR3 DNA sequence: TGTGCCAGCAGCCGTGGGGACAGTTATCAGCCCCAGCATTTT. It encodes CASSRGDSYQPQHF.

The chain has TRBV6-5 and TRBJ2-7; 8 nucleotides agree with TRBD2. This CDR3 is built from 15 residues. Germline V gene data show CDR1 as MNHEY and CDR2 as SVGAGI. V was clipped by 6 bases and J by 7 bases; unmatched bases: 14. The CDR3 coding sequence is TGTGCCAGCAGATCATCCGGGACTAGGAGGACGGAGCAGTACTTC. As protein: CASRSSGTRRTEQYF.

The chain carries TRBV27 and TRBJ1-5; D is possibly TRBD1 (5 bases). Trimming removed 4 bases at V and 7 bases at J, with 14 bases between. CDR1 is MNHEY, CDR2 SMNVEV, per germline (reference sequence). This CDR3 contains 14 residues. The CDR3 region has the DNA TGTGCCAGCAGTTCGCAGGGACTGCAGCAGCCCCAGCATTTT. It translates to CASSSQGLQQPQHF.

The chain is built from TRBV7-8 and TRBJ2-7, with D perhaps TRBD2 (6 bases). With 4 bases removed from V and 3 bases from J, the gap between germline ends came to 10 bases. The CDR3 covers 13 residues. The germline CDR1 and CDR2 sequences are SGHVS and FQNEAQ. The CDR3 nucleotides are TGTGCCAGCAGCTCCCGACTAGTCTACGAGCAGTACTTC. The encoded protein is CASSSRLVYEQYF.

The rearrangement joins TRBV5-1 to TRBJ2-5; D is ambiguous. The CDR3 runs 13 residues. In germline, CDR1 is SGHRS, CDR2 YFSETQ. The germline V and J ends were trimmed by 4 bases and 5 bases, with 12 bases remaining between them. The CDR3 loop reads CASSTAVTETQYF. The CDR3 nucleotides are TGCGCCAGCAGCACAGCCGTAACGGAGACCCAGTACTTC.

This chain uses TRBV10-3 with TRBJ2-3, with 14 bases fitting TRBD2. Germline assignment: CDR1 ENHRY and CDR2 SYGVKD. The V segment lost 7 bases and the J segment 1 base; nucleotides outside the gene matches: 10. The CDR3 totals 18 residues. Written as DNA, the CDR3 is TGTGCCATCATGGGGGGGACTAGCGGGAGTGAAGGCACAGATACGCAGTATTTT. Translation: CAIMGGTSGSEGTDTQYF.

The chain links TRBV6-6 to TRBJ2-7, with D unresolved. The CDR3 length is 12 residues. The V gene's germline CDR1 is MNHNY and CDR2 SVGAGI (reference sequence). The V end lost 6 bases, the J end lost 6 bases, and 12 bases lay between the germline ends. This chain's CDR3 is CASSPTASEQYF. The CDR3 coding sequence is TGTGCCAGCAGCCCCACCGCTAGCGAGCAGTACTTC.

The chain carries TRBV7-9 and TRBJ2-1, with TRBD2 matching over 7 bases. The V segment lost 4 bases and the J segment 6 bases; nucleotides outside the gene matches: 0. Looked up from germline, CDR1 is SEHNR and CDR2 is FQNEAQ (reference sequence). The CDR3 contains 12 residues. The CDR3 nucleotides are TGTGCCAGCAGCTGGGAGGGCAATGAGCAGTTCTTC. As protein: CASSWEGNEQFF.

The CDR3 coding sequence is TGTGCCAGCAGTCCCCGGACAGCGACCTACGAGCAGTACTTC. As protein: CASSPRTATYEQYF. The chain uses TRBV27 and TRBJ2-7, with D maybe TRBD1 (6 bases). This CDR3 has 14 amino acids. V gave up 5 bases and J gave up 2 bases, with 13 bases separating them. In germline, CDR1 is MNHEY, CDR2 SMNVEV (reference sequence).

This clone was detected only once. The chain is built from TRBV19 and TRBJ1-5; D uncertain. V was shortened by 0 bases and J by 0 bases, with 3 bases between the two germline ends. The CDR3 contains 14 residues. The germline V gene has CDR1 LNHDA and CDR2 SQIVND (reference sequence). CDR3 DNA sequence: TGTGCCAGTAGTATAGATCTTAGCAATCAGCCCCAGCATTTT. This gives the protein CASSIDLSNQPQHF.

The chain couples TRBV13 to TRBJ1-4; the D is unclear. Germline V gene data show CDR1 as PRHDT and CDR2 as FYEKMQ (reference sequence). The CDR3 is made up of 14 amino acids. Deletions cut 5 bases from V and 4 bases from J, with 11 bases between. The CDR3 nucleotides are TGTGCCAGCAGCCCCGGTGCCGATAATGAAAAACTGTTTTTT. It specifies CASSPGADNEKLFF.

This rearrangement joins TRBV28 to TRBJ2-7; 9 bases are shared with TRBD1. Germline V CDR1 and CDR2: MDHEN, SYDVKM. Unmatched junction bases numbered 7, after V lost 4 bases and J lost 3 bases. The CDR3 sequence is 15 residues long. The CDR3 DNA reads TGTGCCAGCAGTTACCTGGGGACAGGGATCTACGAGCAGTACTTC. Translation gives CASSYLGTGIYEQYF.

This clone showed up just once. This chain links TRBV6-5 with TRBJ2-7; TRBD2 agrees at 12 bases. Per the germline V gene, CDR1 is MNHEY and CDR2 is SVGAGI. The CDR3 spans 15 residues. V was pared by 7 bases and J by 5 bases, with 9 bases of the junction left unmatched. CDR3 DNA: TGTGCCAGCACCAACAGACTAGCGGGAGCCAACGAGCAGTACTTC. Translated: CASTNRLAGANEQYF.

The chain recombines TRBV10-2 with TRBJ2-5; 15 bases agree with TRBD2. This CDR3 spans 18 amino acids. Per germline, CDR1 WSHSY and CDR2 SAAADI. V dropped 5 bases and J dropped 4; count of bases not matched to a gene: 11. The DNA for the CDR3 is TGCGCCAGCAGTCGGACTAGCGGGAGGGCCAGGATGGGAGAGACCCAGTACTTC. Residues: CASSRTSGRARMGETQYF.

V is TRBV19 and J is TRBJ2-7, with D perhaps matching TRBD2 (7 bases). Germline V gene data show CDR1 as LNHDA and CDR2 as SQIVND (reference sequence). Trimming removed 3 bases at V and 6 bases at J, with 12 bases between. The length of the CDR3 is 13 residues. The CDR3 sequence: CASSMGGLTEQYF. The CDR3 DNA reads as TGTGCCAGTAGTATGGGGGGGCTAACCGAGCAGTACTTC.

The V and J genes are TRBV27 and TRBJ2-3; TRBD2 matches at 8 bases. V shed 6 bases and J 4 bases; nucleotides not matched to a gene: 6. This CDR3 contains 14 residues. The germline V gene has CDR1 MNHEY and CDR2 SMNVEV (reference sequence). CDR3 in amino acids: CASRREGLSDTQYF. CDR3 nucleotide sequence: TGTGCCAGCAGACGGGAGGGCCTGTCAGATACGCAGTATTTT.

The rearrangement links TRBV6-1 to TRBJ2-5, with 8 bases lining up with TRBD1. Germline V gives CDR1 MNHNS, CDR2 SASEGT. This CDR3 is 17 amino acids long. The J segment lost 4 bases and the V segment lost 3 bases, leaving 13 bases of the junction unmatched. The CDR3 reads CASSDPRRQGTSETQYF. CDR3 coding DNA: TGTGCCAGCAGTGATCCAAGAAGACAGGGGACGTCAGAGACCCAGTACTTC.